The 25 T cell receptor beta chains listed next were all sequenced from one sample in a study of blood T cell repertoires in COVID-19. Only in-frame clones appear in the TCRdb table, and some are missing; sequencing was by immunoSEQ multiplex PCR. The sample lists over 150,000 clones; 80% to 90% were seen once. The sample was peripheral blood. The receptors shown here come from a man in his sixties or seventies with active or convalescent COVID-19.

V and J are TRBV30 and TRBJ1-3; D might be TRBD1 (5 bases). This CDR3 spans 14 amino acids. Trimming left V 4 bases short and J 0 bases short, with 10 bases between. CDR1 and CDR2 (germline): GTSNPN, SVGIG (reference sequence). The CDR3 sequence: CAWKGLSSGNTIYF. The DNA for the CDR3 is TGTGCCTGGAAGGGGTTGAGCTCTGGAAACACCATATATTTT. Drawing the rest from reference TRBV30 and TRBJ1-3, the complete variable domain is SQTIHQWPATLVQPVGSPLSLECTVEGTSNPNLYWYRQAAGRGLQLLFYSVGIGQISSEVPQNLSASRPQDRQFILSSKKLLLSDSGFYLCAWKGLSSGNTIYFGEGSWLTVV.

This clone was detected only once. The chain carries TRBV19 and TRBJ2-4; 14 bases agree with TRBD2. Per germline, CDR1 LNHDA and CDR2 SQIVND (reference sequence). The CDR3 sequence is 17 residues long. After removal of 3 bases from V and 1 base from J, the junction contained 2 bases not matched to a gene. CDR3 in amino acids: CASSMTSGRAAKNIQYF. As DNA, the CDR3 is TGTGCCAGTAGTATGACTAGCGGGAGGGCCGCCAAAAACATTCAGTACTTC.

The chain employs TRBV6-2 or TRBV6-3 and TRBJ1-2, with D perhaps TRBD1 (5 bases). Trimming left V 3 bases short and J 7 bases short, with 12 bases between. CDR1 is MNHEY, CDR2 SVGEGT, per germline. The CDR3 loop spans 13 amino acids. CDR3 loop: CASSYETVGGYTF. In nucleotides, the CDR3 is TGTGCCAGCAGTTATGAGACAGTTGGTGGCTACACCTTC.

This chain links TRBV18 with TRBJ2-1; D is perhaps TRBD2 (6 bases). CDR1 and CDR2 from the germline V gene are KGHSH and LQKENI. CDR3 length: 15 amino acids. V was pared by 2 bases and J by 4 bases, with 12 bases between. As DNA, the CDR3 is TGTGCCAGCTCACCAGGGACTTCGGGGTACAATGAGCAGTTCTTC. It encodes CASSPGTSGYNEQFF.

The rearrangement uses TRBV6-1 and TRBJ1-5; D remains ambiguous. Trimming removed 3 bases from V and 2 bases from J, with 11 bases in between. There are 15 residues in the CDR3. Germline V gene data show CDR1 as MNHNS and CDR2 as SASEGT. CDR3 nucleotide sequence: TGTGCCAGCAGTGATGTCAGGATTGGCAATCAGCCCCAGCATTTT. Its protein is CASSDVRIGNQPQHF.

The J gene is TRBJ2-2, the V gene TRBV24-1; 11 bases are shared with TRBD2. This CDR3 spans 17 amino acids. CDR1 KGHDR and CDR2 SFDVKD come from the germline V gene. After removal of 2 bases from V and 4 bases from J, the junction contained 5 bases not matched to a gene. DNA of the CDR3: TGTGCCACCAGTGATTATAGCGGGGGGGCCCTCACCGGGGAGCTGTTTTTT. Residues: CATSDYSGGALTGELFF.

The CDR3 bases are TGTGCCAGCAGTTCCTTACCGGGACAGAGAAGTTCACCCCTCCACTTT. Translated: CASSSLPGQRSSPLHF. This chain connects TRBV6-2 or TRBV6-3 to TRBJ1-6, with 7 nucleotides matching TRBD1. CDR1 is MNHEY, CDR2 SVGEGT, per germline. Losses at the gene ends were 4 bases for V and 9 bases for J; bases not matched to a gene: 12. This CDR3 is 16 amino acids long.

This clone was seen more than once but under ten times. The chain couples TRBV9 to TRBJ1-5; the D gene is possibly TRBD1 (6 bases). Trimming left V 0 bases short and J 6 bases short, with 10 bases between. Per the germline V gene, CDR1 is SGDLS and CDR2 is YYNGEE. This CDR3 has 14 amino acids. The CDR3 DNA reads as TGTGCCAGCAGCGTAGGACAGGATGGTCAGCCCCAGCATTTT. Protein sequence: CASSVGQDGQPQHF.

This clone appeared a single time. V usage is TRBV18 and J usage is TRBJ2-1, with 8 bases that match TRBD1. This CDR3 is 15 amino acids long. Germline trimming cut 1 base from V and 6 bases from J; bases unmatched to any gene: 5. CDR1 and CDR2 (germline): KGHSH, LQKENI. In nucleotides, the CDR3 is TGTGCCAGCTCACCACGGCGGGACAGGACCAATGAGCAGTTCTTC. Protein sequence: CASSPRRDRTNEQFF.

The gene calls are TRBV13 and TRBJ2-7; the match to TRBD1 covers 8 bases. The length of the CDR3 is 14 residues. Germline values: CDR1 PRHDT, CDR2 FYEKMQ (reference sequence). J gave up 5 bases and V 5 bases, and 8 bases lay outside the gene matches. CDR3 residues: CASSRLDRDDEQYF. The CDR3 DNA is TGTGCCAGCAGCCGCCTGGACAGGGACGACGAGCAGTACTTC.

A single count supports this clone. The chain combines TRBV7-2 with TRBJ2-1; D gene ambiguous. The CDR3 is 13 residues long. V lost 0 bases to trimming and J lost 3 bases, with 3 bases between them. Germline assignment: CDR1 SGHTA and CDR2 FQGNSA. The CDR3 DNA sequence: TGTGCCAGCAGCTTAGCACACTACAATGAGCAGTTCTTC. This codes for CASSLAHYNEQFF.

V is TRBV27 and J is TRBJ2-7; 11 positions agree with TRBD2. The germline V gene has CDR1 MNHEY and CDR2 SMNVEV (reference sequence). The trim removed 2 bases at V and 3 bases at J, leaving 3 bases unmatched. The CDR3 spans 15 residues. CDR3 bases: TGTGCCAGCAGTTTAGGTGGGACTAGCGGCTACGAGCAGTACTTC. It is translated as CASSLGGTSGYEQYF.

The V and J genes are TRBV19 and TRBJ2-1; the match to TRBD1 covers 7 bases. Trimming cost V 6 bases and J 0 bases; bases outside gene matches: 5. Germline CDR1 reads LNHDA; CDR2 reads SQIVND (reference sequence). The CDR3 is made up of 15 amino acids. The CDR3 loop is CASRLGGSSYNEQFF. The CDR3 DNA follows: TGTGCCAGTAGGTTAGGGGGCTCCTCCTACAATGAGCAGTTCTTC.

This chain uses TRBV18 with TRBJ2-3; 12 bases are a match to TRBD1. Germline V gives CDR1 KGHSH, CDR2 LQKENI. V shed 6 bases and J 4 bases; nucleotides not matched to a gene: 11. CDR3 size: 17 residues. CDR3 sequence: CASSPSAGQGAADTQYF. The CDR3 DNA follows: TGTGCCAGCTCGCCCTCCGCGGGACAGGGGGCCGCAGATACGCAGTATTTT.

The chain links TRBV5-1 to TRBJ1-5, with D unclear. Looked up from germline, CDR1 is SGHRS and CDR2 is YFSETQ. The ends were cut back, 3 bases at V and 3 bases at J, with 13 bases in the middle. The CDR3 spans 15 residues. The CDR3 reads CASSSVPGSNQPQHF. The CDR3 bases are TGCGCCAGCAGCTCCGTCCCGGGTTCCAATCAGCCCCAGCATTTT.

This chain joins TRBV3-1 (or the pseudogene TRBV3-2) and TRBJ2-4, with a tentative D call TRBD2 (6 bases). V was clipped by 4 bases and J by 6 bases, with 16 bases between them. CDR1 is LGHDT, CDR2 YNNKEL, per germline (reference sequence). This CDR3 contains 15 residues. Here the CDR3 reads CASSPVGRRGNIQYF. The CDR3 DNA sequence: TGTGCCAGCAGCCCGGTGGGGAGGAGGGGAAACATTCAGTACTTC.

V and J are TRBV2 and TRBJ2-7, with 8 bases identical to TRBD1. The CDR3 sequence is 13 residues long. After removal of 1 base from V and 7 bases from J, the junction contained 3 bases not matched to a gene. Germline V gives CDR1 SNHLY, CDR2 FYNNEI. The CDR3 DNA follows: TGTGCCAGCAGTGAAGGCAGGGGGCAAGAGCAGTACTTC. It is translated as CASSEGRGQEQYF.

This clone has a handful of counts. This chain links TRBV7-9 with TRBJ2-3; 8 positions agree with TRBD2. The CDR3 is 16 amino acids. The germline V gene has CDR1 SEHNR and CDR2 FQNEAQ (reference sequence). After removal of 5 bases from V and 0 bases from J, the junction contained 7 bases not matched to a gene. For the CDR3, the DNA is TGTGCCAGCAGCCCCCCGACTAGCGACAGCACAGATACGCAGTATTTT. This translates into CASSPPTSDSTDTQYF.

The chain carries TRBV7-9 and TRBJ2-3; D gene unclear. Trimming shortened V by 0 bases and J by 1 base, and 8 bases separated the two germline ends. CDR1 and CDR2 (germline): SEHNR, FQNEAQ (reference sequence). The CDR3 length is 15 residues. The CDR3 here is CASSLAEVRTDTQYF. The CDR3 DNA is TGTGCCAGCAGCTTAGCTGAGGTCCGCACAGATACGCAGTATTTT. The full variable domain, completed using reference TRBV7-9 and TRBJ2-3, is DTGVSQNPRHKITKRGQNVTFRCDPISEHNRLYWYRQTLGQGPEFLTYFQNEAQLEKSRLLSDRFSAERPKGSFSTLEIQRTEQGDSAMYLCASSLAEVRTDTQYFGPGTRLTVL.

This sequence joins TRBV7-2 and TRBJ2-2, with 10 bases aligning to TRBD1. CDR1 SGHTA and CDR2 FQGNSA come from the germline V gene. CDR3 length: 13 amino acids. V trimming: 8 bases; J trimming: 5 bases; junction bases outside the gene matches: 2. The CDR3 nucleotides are TGTGCCAGCGGGGGACAGGGGACCGGGGAGCTGTTTTTT. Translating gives CASGGQGTGELFF.

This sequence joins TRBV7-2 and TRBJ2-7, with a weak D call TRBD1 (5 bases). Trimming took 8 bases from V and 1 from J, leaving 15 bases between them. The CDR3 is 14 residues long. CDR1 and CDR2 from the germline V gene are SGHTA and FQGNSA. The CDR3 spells CASGLKGLSYEQYF. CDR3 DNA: TGTGCCAGCGGATTGAAGGGGCTGTCCTACGAGCAGTACTTC.

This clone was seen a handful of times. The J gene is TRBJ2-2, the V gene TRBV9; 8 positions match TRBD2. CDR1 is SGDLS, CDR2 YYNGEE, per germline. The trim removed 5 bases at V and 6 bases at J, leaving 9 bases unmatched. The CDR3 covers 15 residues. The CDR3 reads CASRSGSGNAGELFF. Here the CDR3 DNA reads TGTGCCAGCAGGTCGGGTAGCGGGAATGCCGGGGAGCTGTTTTTT.

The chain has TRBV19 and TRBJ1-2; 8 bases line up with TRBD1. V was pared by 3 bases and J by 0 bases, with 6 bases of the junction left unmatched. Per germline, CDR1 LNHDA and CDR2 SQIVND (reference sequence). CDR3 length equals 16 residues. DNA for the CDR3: TGTGCCAGTAGTATCGGAGCGACAGGGGCTAACTATGGCTACACCTTC. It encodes CASSIGATGANYGYTF.

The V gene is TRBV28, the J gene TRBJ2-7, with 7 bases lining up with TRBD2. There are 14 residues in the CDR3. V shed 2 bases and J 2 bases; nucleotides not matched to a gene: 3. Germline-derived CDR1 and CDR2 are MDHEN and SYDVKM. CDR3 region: CASSLAGDTYEQYF. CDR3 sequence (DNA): TGTGCCAGCAGTTTAGCGGGAGATACCTACGAGCAGTACTTC.

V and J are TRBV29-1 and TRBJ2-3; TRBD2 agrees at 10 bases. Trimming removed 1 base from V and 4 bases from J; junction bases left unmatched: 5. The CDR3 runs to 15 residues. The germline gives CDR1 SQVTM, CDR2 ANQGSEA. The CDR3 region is CSVEAPSGRADTQYF. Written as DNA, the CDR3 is TGCAGCGTTGAAGCCCCCAGCGGGAGGGCAGATACGCAGTATTTT.